This T cell receptor (beta chain) was identified in a study of T cells in localized non-small cell lung cancer. Germline lookup yields CDR1 MNHNY and CDR2 SVGAGI (reference sequence). CDR3 length equals 14 residues. V shed 8 bases and J 8 bases; nucleotides not matched to a gene: 12. Method: immunoSEQ multiplex PCR; TCRdb's copy keeps in-frame clones and lacks some. The sample has tens of thousands of clones, about 76% seen once. On this clone itself: As yet, its antigen is unknown.

General observations from the study: The tumor had only one region sequenced, so heterogeneity remains possible. Longer survival (overall) was linked to higher T cell density in blood. Uninvolved adjacent lung had higher T cell clonality than tumor and all other tissues.

The sequence was obtained from a woman aged 35-75 years with stage II squamous cell lung carcinoma. The rearrangement links TRBV6-6 to TRBJ1-1, with 9 bases that match TRBD1. The source was PBMCs, collected before any cancer treatment. CDR3 loop: CASPTGTGLPEAFF. The CDR3 nucleotides are TGTGCCAGCCCCACCGGGACAGGGCTCCCGGAAGCTTTCTTT.